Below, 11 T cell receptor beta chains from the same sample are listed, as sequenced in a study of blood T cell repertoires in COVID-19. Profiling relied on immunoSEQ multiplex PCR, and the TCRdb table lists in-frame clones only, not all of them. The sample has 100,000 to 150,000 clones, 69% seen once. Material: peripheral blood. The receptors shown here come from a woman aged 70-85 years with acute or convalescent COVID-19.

The CDR3 coding sequence is TGTGCCAGCAGCGTAGCCCTCAATCAGCCCCAGCATTTT. This translates into CASSVALNQPQHF. The V gene is TRBV9, the J gene TRBJ1-5, with unresolved D. The germline gives CDR1 SGDLS, CDR2 YYNGEE. V was cut by 0 bases and J by 3 bases, with 4 bases left in between. The length of the CDR3 is 13 residues.

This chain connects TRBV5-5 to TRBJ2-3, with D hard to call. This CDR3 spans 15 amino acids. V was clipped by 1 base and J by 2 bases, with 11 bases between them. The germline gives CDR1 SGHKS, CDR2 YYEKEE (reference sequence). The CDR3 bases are TGTGCCAGCAGCTTGACTAATAGTCCCACAGATACGCAGTATTTT. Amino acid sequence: CASSLTNSPTDTQYF.

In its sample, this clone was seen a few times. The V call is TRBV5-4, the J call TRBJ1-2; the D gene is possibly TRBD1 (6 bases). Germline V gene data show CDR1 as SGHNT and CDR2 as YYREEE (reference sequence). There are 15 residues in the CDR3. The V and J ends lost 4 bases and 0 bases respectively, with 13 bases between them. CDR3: CASSHRDRPNYGYTF. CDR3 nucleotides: TGTGCCAGCAGCCATCGAGACAGGCCTAACTATGGCTACACCTTC.

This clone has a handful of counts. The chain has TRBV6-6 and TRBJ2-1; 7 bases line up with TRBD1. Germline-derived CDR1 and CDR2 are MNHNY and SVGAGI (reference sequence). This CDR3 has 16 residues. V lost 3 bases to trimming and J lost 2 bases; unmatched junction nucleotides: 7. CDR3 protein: CASSYTDRFPYNEQFF. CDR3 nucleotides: TGTGCCAGCAGTTATACGGACAGGTTCCCCTACAATGAGCAGTTCTTC.

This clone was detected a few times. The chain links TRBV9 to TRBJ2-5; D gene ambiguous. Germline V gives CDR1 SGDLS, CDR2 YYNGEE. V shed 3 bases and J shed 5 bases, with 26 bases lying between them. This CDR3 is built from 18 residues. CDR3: CASSAGGALQFFGETQYF. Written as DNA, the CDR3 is TGTGCCAGCAGCGCTGGCGGAGCCCTTCAATTTTTTGGGGAGACCCAGTACTTC.

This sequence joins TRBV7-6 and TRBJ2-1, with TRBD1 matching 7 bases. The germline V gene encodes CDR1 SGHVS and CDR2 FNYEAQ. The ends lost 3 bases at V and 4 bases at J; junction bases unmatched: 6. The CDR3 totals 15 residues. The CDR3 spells CASSLRRDSYNEQFF. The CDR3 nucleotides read TGTGCCAGCAGCTTGCGTCGGGACAGTTACAATGAGCAGTTCTTC.

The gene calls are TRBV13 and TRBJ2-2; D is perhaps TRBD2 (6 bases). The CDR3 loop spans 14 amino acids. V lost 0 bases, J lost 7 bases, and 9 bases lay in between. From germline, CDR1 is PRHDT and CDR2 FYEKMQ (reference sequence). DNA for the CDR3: TGTGCCAGCAGCTTAGGCCGGGGGTTCGGGGAGCTGTTTTTT. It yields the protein CASSLGRGFGELFF.

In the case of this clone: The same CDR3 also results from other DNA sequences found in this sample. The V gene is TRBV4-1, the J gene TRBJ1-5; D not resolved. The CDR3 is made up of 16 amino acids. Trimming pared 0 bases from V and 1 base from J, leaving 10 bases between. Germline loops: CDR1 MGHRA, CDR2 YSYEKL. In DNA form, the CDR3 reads TGCGCCAGCAGCCAAGATCCAGGAGGGAGCAATCAGCCCCAGCATTTT. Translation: CASSQDPGGSNQPQHF.

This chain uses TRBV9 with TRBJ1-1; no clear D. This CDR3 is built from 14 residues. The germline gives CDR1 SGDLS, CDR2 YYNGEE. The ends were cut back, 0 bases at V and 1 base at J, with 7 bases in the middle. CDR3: CASSVDGENTEAFF. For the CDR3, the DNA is TGTGCCAGCAGCGTAGATGGAGAGAACACTGAAGCTTTCTTT.

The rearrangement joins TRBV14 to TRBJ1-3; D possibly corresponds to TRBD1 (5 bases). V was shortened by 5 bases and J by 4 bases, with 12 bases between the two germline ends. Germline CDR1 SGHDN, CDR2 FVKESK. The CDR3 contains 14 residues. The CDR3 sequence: CASSTDSVGNTIYF. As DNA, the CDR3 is TGTGCCAGCAGCACCGACAGTGTGGGAAACACCATATATTTT.

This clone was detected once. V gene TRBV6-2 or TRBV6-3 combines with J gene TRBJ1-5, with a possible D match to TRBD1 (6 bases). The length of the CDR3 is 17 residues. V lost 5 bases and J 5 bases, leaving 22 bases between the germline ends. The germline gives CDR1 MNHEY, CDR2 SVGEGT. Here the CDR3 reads CASSPIFPGTTHQPQHF. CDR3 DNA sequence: TGTGCCAGCAGTCCCATCTTCCCGGGGACAACCCATCAGCCCCAGCATTTT.